At least ten counts were recorded for the clone carrying this T cell receptor beta chain. Its antigen is unknown. Amplified TCR beta CDR3 regions derived from RNA transcripts. A set of HTBI primers served as the primers for a first-round RT-PCR of the TCR CDR3. TCRdb ran MiXCR on the multiplex PCR reads and lists one entry per CDR3 protein. The sample carries 400,000 or so distinct CDR3 sequences, approximately 14% recorded once. The V gene's germline CDR1 is GTSNPN and CDR2 SVGIG (reference sequence). Trimming removed 3 bases from V and 7 bases from J; junction bases left unmatched: 7. The CDR3 runs to 14 residues. A patient was excluded if there was uncontrolled infection, other autoimmune disease, pregnancy or lactation. On the basis of clinical symptoms, serum thyroxine and TRAb, thyroid ultrasound and orbital computed tomography, diagnoses were made. This sample is part of a study of T cells in Graves' hyperthyroidism and ophthalmopathy. Study at large: Initial diagnosis, before any treatment, was when peripheral blood was collected. General study points: Blood also showed most of the thyroid clonotypes that were expanded above 0.001.

This sequence was found in a woman aged 55-75 years with Graves' ophthalmopathy. The specimen was blood. The chain recombines TRBV30 with TRBJ1-4; TRBD1 matches at 8 bases. The CDR3 sequence is CAWSADRAGEKLFF. The DNA for the CDR3 is TGTGCCTGGAGCGCGGACAGGGCTGGTGAAAAACTGTTTTTT.